Sequencing of this T cell receptor beta chain was carried out in a study of cytomegalovirus exposure and HLA in healthy donors. Whole-study findings and limits: In vitro assays verified that a few CMV-associated chains recognized CMV antigens specifically.

A remark on this clone: Its antigen is unknown.

This CDR3 region has 14 residues. With V trimmed by 6 bases and J by 2 bases, 7 bases remained unmatched. CDR1 and CDR2 (germline): SQVTM, ANQGSEA. The PCR made use of 60 Vbeta and 13 Jbeta primers. Generated by immunoSEQ multiplex PCR, the TCRdb table keeps only in-frame clones and is missing some. The top ten clones hold roughly 4% of a sample with around 120,000 clones, roughly 80% of them seen once. The sequence was collected from a middle-aged woman in good health and CMV-seronegative. Input material: PBMCs. The rearrangement uses TRBV29-1 and TRBJ2-1, with 7 nucleotides matching TRBD1. The CDR3 sequence: CSVKGGRTYNEQFF. The CDR3, as DNA: TGCAGCGTGAAAGGGGGCCGCACCTACAATGAGCAGTTCTTC.